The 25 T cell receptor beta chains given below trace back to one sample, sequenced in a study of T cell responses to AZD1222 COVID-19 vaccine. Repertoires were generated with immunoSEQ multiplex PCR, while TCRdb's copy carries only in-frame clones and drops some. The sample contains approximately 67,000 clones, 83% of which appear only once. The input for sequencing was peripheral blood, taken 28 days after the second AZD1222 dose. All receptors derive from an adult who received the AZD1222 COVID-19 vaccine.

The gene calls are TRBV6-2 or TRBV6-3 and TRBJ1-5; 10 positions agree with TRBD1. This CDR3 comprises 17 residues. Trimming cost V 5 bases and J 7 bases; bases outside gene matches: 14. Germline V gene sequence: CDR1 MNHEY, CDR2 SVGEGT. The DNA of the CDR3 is TGTGCCAGCAGTCTCCGATATGGACAGGGGGGTTACCAGCCCCAGCATTTT. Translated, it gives CASSLRYGQGGYQPQHF.

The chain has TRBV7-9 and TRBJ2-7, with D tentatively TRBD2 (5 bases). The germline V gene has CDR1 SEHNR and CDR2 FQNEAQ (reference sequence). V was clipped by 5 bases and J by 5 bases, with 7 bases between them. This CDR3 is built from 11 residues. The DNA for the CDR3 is TGTGCCAGCAGCCACGGGGACGAGCAGTACTTC. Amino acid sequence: CASSHGDEQYF.

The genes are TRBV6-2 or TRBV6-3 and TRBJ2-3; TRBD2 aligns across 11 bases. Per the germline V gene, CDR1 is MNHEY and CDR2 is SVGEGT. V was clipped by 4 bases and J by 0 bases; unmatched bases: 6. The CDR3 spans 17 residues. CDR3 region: CASSSPTSGASTDTQYF. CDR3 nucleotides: TGTGCCAGCAGTTCCCCGACTAGCGGGGCCAGCACAGATACGCAGTATTTT.

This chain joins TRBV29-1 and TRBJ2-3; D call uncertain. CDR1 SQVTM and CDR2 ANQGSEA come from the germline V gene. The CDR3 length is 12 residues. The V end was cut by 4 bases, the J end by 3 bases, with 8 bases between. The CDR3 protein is CSVGQETDTQYF. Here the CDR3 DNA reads TGCAGCGTTGGGCAGGAGACAGATACGCAGTATTTT.

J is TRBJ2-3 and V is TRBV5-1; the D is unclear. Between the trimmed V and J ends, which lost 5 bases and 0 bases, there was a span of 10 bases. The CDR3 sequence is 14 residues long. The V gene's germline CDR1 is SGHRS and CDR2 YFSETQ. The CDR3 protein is CASSDKSSTDTQYF. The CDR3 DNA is TGCGCCAGCAGTGACAAATCTAGCACAGATACGCAGTATTTT.

In DNA, the CDR3 is TGTGCCAGCACTGCAGGGTATAGCAATCAGCCCCAGCATTTT. Translated, it gives CASTAGYSNQPQHF. The chain links TRBV2 to TRBJ1-5, with a possible D match to TRBD1 (5 bases). CDR1 and CDR2 (germline): SNHLY, FYNNEI. V was cut by 7 bases and J by 0 bases, with 10 bases left in between. The CDR3 extends over 14 amino acids.

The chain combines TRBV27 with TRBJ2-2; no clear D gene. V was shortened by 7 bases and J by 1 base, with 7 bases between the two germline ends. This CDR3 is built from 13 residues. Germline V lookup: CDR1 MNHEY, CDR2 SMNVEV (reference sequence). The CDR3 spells CASTLGNTGELFF. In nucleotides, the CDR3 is TGTGCCAGCACCCTTGGGAACACCGGGGAGCTGTTTTTT.

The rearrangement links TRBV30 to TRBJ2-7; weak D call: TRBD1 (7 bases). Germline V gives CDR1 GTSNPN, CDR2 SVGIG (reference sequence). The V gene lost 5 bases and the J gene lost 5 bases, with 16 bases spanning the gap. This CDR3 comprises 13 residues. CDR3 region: CAWGGGPYDEQYF. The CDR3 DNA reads TGTGCCTGGGGAGGGGGCCCCTACGACGAGCAGTACTTC.

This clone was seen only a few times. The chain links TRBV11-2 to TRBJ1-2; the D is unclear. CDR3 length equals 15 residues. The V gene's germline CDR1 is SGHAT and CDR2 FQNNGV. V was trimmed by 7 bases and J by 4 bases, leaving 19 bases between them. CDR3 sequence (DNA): TGTGCCAGCACCTCCCCCCGGGCAGGACTCTATGGCTACACCTTC. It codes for CASTSPRAGLYGYTF.

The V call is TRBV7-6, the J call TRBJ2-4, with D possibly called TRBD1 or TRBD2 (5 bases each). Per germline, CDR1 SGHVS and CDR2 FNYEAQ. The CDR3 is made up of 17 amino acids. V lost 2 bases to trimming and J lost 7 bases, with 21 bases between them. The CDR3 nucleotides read TGTGCCAGCAGCTTACCGAGGGGTGGACCACAGACGAACATTCAGTACTTC. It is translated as CASSLPRGGPQTNIQYF.

CDR3 in amino acids: CASSLGGRPYGYTF. The CDR3 DNA follows: TGTGCCAGCAGCTTAGGGGGACGGCCCTATGGCTACACCTTC. The chain recombines TRBV5-6 with TRBJ1-2; perhaps TRBD1 as D (6 bases). Deletions cut 2 bases from V and 4 bases from J, with 12 bases between. Germline V gives CDR1 SGHDT, CDR2 YYEEEE. This CDR3 region has 14 residues.

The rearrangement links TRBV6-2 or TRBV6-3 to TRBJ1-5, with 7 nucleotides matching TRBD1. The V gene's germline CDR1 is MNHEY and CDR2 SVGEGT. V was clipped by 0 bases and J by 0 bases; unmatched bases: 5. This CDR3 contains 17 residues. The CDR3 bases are TGTGCCAGCAGTTACTCGCGGGACAGCTTTAGCAATCAGCCCCAGCATTTT. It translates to CASSYSRDSFSNQPQHF.

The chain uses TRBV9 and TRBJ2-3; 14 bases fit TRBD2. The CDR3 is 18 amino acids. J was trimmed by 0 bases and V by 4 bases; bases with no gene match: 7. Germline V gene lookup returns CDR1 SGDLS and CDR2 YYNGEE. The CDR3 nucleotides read TGTGCCAGCAGCACTGGGACTAGCGGGGGCCATAGCACAGATACGCAGTATTTT. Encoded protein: CASSTGTSGGHSTDTQYF.

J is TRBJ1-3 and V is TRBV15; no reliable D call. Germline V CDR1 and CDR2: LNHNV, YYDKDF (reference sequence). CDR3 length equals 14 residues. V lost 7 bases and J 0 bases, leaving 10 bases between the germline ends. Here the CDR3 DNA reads TGTGCCACCACGGTGCATAGCTCTGGAAACACCATATATTTT. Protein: CATTVHSSGNTIYF. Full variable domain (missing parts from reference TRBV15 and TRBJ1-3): DAMVIQNPRYQVTQFGKPVTLSCSQTLNHNVMYWYQQKSSQAPKLLFHYYDKDFNNEADTPDNFQSRRPNTSFCFLDIRSPGLGDTAMYLCATTVHSSGNTIYFGEGSWLTVV.

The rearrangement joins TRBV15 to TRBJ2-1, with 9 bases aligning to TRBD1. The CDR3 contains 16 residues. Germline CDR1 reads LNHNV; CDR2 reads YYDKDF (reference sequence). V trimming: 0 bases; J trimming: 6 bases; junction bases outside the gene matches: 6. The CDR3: CATSRDMGQGVNEQFF. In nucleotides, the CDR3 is TGTGCCACCAGCAGAGATATGGGACAGGGAGTCAATGAGCAGTTCTTC.

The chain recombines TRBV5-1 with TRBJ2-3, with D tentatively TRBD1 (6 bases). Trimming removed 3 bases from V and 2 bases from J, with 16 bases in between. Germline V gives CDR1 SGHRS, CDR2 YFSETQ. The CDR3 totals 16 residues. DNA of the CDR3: TGCGCCAGCAGCTCGGACGGACAGCCCTTCACAGATACGCAGTATTTT. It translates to CASSSDGQPFTDTQYF. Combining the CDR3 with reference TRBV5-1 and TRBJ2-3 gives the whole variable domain KAGVTQTPRYLIKTRGQQVTLSCSPISGHRSVSWYQQTPGQGLQFLFEYFSETQRNKGNFPGRFSGRQFSNSRSEMNVSTLELGDSALYLCASSSDGQPFTDTQYFGPGTRLTVL.

CDR3 sequence (DNA): TGTGCCAGCAGCTTAGGGTACTTGGAGACCCAGTACTTC. Translation gives CASSLGYLETQYF. The V and J genes are TRBV7-8 and TRBJ2-5; no clear D. V lost 1 base and J lost 5, with 8 bases in between. This CDR3 spans 13 amino acids. Per the germline V gene, CDR1 is SGHVS and CDR2 is FQNEAQ. Full variable domain (remainder filled in from reference TRBV7-8 and TRBJ2-5): GAGVSQSPRYKVAKRGQDVALRCDPISGHVSLFWYQQALGQGPEFLTYFQNEAQLDKSGLPSDRFFAERPEGSVSTLKIQRTQQEDSAVYLCASSLGYLETQYFGPGTRLLVL.

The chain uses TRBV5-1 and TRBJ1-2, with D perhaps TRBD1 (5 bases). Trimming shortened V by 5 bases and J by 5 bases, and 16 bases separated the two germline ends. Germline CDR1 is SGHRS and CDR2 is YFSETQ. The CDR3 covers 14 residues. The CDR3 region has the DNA TGCGCCAGCAGTCCACGGGACGGGGGGTATGGCTACACCTTC. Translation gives CASSPRDGGYGYTF.

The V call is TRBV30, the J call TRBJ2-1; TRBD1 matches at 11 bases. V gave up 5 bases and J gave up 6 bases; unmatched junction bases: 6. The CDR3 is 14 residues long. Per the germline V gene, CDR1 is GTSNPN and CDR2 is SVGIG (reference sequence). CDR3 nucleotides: TGTGCCTGGGGGTCGGGACAGGGGGTCAATGAGCAGTTCTTC. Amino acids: CAWGSGQGVNEQFF.

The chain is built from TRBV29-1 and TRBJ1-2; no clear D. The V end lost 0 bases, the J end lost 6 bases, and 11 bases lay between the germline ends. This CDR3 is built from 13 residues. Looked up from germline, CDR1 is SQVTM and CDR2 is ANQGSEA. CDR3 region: CSVEDFSRHGYTF. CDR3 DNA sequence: TGCAGCGTTGAAGATTTCTCGCGTCATGGCTACACCTTC.

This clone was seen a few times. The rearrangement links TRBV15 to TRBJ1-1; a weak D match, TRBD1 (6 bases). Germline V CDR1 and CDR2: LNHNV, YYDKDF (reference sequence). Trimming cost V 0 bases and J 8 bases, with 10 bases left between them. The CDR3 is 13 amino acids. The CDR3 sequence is CATSRDRGQEAFF. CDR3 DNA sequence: TGTGCCACCAGCAGAGATAGGGGACAAGAAGCTTTCTTT.

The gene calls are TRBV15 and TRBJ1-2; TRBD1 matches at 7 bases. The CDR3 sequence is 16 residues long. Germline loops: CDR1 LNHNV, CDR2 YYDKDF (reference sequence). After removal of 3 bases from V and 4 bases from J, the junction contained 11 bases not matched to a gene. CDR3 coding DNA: TGTGCCACCAGCAGGGTCCGGGACAGCCGGAGCTATGGCTACACCTTC. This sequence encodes CATSRVRDSRSYGYTF.

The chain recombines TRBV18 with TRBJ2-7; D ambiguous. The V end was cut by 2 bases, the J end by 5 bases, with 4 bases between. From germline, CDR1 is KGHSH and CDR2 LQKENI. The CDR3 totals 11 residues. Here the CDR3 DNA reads TGTGCCAGCTCACCAGGGGACGAGCAGTACTTC. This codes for CASSPGDEQYF.

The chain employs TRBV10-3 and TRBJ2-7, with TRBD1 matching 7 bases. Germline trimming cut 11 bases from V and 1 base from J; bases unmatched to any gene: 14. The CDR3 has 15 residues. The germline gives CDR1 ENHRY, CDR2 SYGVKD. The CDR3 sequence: CASNRDPGQSYEQYF. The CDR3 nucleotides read TGTGCCTCTAACAGGGATCCGGGACAGTCCTACGAGCAGTACTTC.

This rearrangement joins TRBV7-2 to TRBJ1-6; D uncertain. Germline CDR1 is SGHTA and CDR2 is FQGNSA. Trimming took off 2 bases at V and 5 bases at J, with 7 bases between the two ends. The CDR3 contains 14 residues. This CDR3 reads CASSLNRNNSPLHF. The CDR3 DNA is TGTGCCAGCAGCTTAAACAGAAATAATTCACCCCTCCACTTT.